The 8 T cell receptor beta chains reported below all come from one sample, sequenced in a study of blood T cell repertoires in COVID-19. TCRdb's copy holds only in-frame clones and misses some; the assay was immunoSEQ multiplex PCR. The sample contains about 120,000 clones, 85% of which appear only once. The specimen was peripheral blood. The receptors derive from a man aged 55 to 70 with acute or convalescent COVID-19.

The chain couples TRBV2 to TRBJ2-1, with D unclear. The CDR3 runs to 14 residues. Germline V CDR1 and CDR2: SNHLY, FYNNEI. V was cut by 5 bases and J by 5 bases, with 13 bases left in between. The chain's CDR3 is CASSTWAADNEQFF. CDR3 DNA sequence: TGTGCCAGCAGTACGTGGGCAGCCGACAATGAGCAGTTCTTC.

This clone was seen a few times. Here the CDR3 reads CASSLLDGMEAQYF. The CDR3 DNA reads as TGTGCCAGCAGCTTATTGGACGGCATGGAGGCCCAGTACTTC. V is TRBV11-2 and J is TRBJ2-5; D is possibly TRBD2 (5 bases). V lost 2 bases and J lost 9, with 16 bases in between. This CDR3 is built from 14 residues. The germline V gene has CDR1 SGHAT and CDR2 FQNNGV. Supplemented by reference TRBV11-2 and TRBJ2-5, the full variable domain reads EAGVAQSPRYKIIEKRQSVAFWCNPISGHATLYWYQQILGQGPKLLIQFQNNGVVDDSQLPKDRFSAERLKGVDSTLKIQPAKLEDSAVYLCASSLLDGMEAQYFGPGTRLLVL.

This clone was detected once. The J gene is TRBJ2-3, the V gene TRBV7-9, with 11 nucleotides matching TRBD2. The CDR3 totals 17 residues. The germline V gene encodes CDR1 SEHNR and CDR2 FQNEAQ (reference sequence). The V gene end was trimmed by 6 bases and the J gene end by 6 bases; junction bases not matched to a gene: 14. CDR3 region: CASSPRTSGPHRDTQYF. The CDR3 region has the DNA TGTGCCAGCAGTCCTCGGACTAGCGGGCCACACAGGGATACGCAGTATTTT.

J is TRBJ1-4 and V is TRBV5-5; D is unresolved. The V end lost 0 bases, the J end lost 8 bases, and 14 bases lay between the germline ends. There are 15 residues in the CDR3. Germline CDR1 and CDR2: SGHKS and YYEKEE (reference sequence). The CDR3 spells CASSLGRGPMEKLFF. The CDR3 DNA reads as TGTGCCAGCAGCTTGGGGAGAGGGCCGATGGAAAAACTGTTTTTT.

The chain couples TRBV28 to TRBJ1-5; the match to TRBD1 covers 7 bases. The CDR3 is 15 amino acids. In germline, CDR1 is MDHEN, CDR2 SYDVKM. With 6 bases clipped from V and 6 bases from J, the junction kept 11 bases outside the gene matches. In nucleotides, the CDR3 is TGTGCCAGCAGCCGGGGCCAGGGGGTGGGTCAGCCCCAGCATTTT. Residues: CASSRGQGVGQPQHF.

J is TRBJ2-5 and V is TRBV6-6, with a possible D match to TRBD2 (6 bases). CDR1 is MNHNY and CDR2 is SVGAGI in the germline V gene (reference sequence). The CDR3 length is 15 residues. The V end lost 6 bases, the J end lost 3 bases, and 17 bases lay between the germline ends. The CDR3 sequence: CASSPVSPGEETQYF. The CDR3 nucleotides read TGTGCCAGCAGCCCGGTCTCCCCGGGGGAAGAGACCCAGTACTTC.

CDR3 residues: CASSRDRVINEQYF. DNA for the CDR3: TGTGCCAGCAGTCGGGACAGGGTAATCAACGAGCAGTACTTC. V is TRBV28 and J is TRBJ2-7; 9 bases match TRBD1. The CDR3 contains 14 residues. CDR1 MDHEN and CDR2 SYDVKM come from the germline V gene. The junction had 7 bases not matched to a gene; V was cut back by 5 bases and J by 5 bases.

The sample holds a few counts of this clone. This rearrangement joins TRBV7-3 to TRBJ1-1; a weak D match, TRBD1 (5 bases). Germline V gives CDR1 SGHTA, CDR2 FQGTGA. V lost 5 bases and J lost 3, with 13 bases in between. This CDR3 has 14 residues. CDR3 sequence reads: CASSTTDRDTEAFF. The CDR3 DNA is TGTGCCAGCAGCACCACCGACAGAGACACTGAAGCTTTCTTT. The entire variable domain, with the rest obtained from reference TRBV7-3 and TRBJ1-1, is as follows: GAGVSQTPSNKVTEKGKYVELRCDPISGHTALYWYRQSLGQGPEFLIYFQGTGAADDSGLPNDRFFAVRPEGSVSTLKIQRTERGDSAVYLCASSTTDRDTEAFFGQGTRLTVV.